One sample yielded the 3 T cell receptor beta chains listed below, sequenced in a study of T-cell memory formation after mild COVID-19. A single record per CDR3 protein comes from TCRdb applying MiXCR to the 5' RACE reads. The repertoire holds around 340,000 distinct CDR3 sequences, with approximately 13% as singletons. The specimen sequenced was PBMCs or a T cell subset sorted from them (not recorded which). Receptor source: a man aged 18 to 29 who had mild COVID-19 (a few samples of this study predate the infection). Cell type and time point are not known.

In this sample, this clonotype turned up a few times. The chain uses TRBV12-3 or TRBV12-4 and TRBJ1-5; D remains ambiguous. V gave up 3 bases and J gave up 1 base, with 10 bases separating them. This CDR3 spans 15 amino acids. CDR3 in amino acids: CASSFRAGSNQPQHF. CDR3 coding DNA: TGTGCCAGCAGTTTTCGTGCGGGGAGCAATCAGCCCCAGCATTTT.

At least ten counts were recorded for this clonotype. V is TRBV29-1 and J is TRBJ2-3, with a tentative D call TRBD1 (5 bases). V dropped 1 base and J dropped 2 bases, with 10 bases sitting between them. This CDR3 spans 14 amino acids. CDR1 is SQVTM, CDR2 ANQGSEA, per germline. The CDR3 protein is CSVEGGPNTDTQYF. The CDR3 DNA reads TGCAGCGTTGAAGGGGGCCCAAACACAGATACGCAGTATTTT.

The chain is built from TRBV7-9 and TRBJ1-5; D uncertain. The CDR3 runs 13 residues. V was pared by 5 bases and J by 6 bases, with 11 bases between. CDR1 is SEHNR, CDR2 FQNEAQ, per germline (reference sequence). The CDR3 DNA reads TGTGCCAGCAGCCCGGGTCTTGGTCAGCCCCAGCATTTT. It encodes CASSPGLGQPQHF.